The 25 T cell receptor beta chains below come from one sample, sequenced in a study of T-cell memory formation after mild COVID-19. TCRdb ran MiXCR on the 5' RACE reads and lists one entry per CDR3 protein. The sample consists of 300,000 or so distinct CDR3 sequences, 15% to 20% of them appearing once. Sequenced sample: PBMCs or a T cell subset sorted from them (not recorded which). The origin of the receptors is a man younger than 35 who had mild COVID-19 (a few samples of this study predate the infection). Cell type and time point are not known.

This chain uses TRBV7-2 with TRBJ1-5; 8 bases fit TRBD1. After removal of 3 bases from V and 7 bases from J, the junction contained 5 bases not matched to a gene. Germline CDR1 and CDR2: SGHTA and FQGNSA. CDR3 size: 14 residues. CDR3 nucleotide sequence: TGTGCCAGCAGCTTGAACAGGGGGGAACAGCCCCAGCATTTT. This sequence encodes CASSLNRGEQPQHF.

This clonotype appeared a few times. V is TRBV5-4 and J is TRBJ2-1; TRBD2 matches 14 bases. The CDR3 is 15 amino acids. Germline loops: CDR1 SGHNT, CDR2 YYREEE (reference sequence). V lost 4 bases, J lost 8 bases, and 5 bases stayed unmatched. In DNA form, the CDR3 reads TGTGCCAGCAGCCGGACTAGCGGGGGGCCCCATGAGCAGTTCTTC. Translation: CASSRTSGGPHEQFF.

This clonotype was detected many times. The gene calls are TRBV9 and TRBJ2-7, with D possibly being TRBD1 or TRBD2 (5 bases each). Germline assignment: CDR1 SGDLS and CDR2 YYNGEE. Trimming shortened V by 0 bases and J by 7 bases, and 14 bases separated the two germline ends. The CDR3 covers 14 residues. As DNA, the CDR3 is TGTGCCAGCAGCGTAGAGAGGGGACCTGAGGAGCAGTACTTC. Translation gives CASSVERGPEEQYF.

This clonotype was observed a few times. This chain connects TRBV2 to TRBJ1-2, with D unresolved. In germline, CDR1 is SNHLY, CDR2 FYNNEI. V was cut by 2 bases and J by 2 bases, with 9 bases left in between. The CDR3 has 14 residues. DNA for the CDR3: TGTGCCAGCAGTGAATACCCAGGAAACTATGGCTACACCTTC. This codes for CASSEYPGNYGYTF.

This clonotype was observed a few times. The chain employs TRBV6-1 and TRBJ2-1; the D gene could be TRBD1 or TRBD2 (5 bases each). CDR1 and CDR2 (germline): MNHNS, SASEGT. The V end was cut by 4 bases, the J end by 8 bases, with 15 bases between. This CDR3 spans 14 amino acids. The CDR3 nucleotides are TGTGCCAGCAGTGCCCAACCGATGGGGGATGAGCAGTTCTTC. Protein product: CASSAQPMGDEQFF.

The sample holds a few counts of this clonotype. The V call is TRBV12-3 or TRBV12-4, the J call TRBJ2-1; 11 nucleotides line up with TRBD2. The CDR3 is 14 residues long. V gave up 8 bases and J gave up 8 bases; unmatched junction bases: 8. CDR3 DNA: TGTGCCAGCCGACTAGCGGGACTAGGGGATGAGCAGTTCTTC. Protein product: CASRLAGLGDEQFF.

This clonotype appeared a few times. This chain uses TRBV12-3 or TRBV12-4 with TRBJ2-2, with D perhaps matching TRBD1 or TRBD2 (6 bases each). This CDR3 is 15 amino acids long. V lost 6 bases and J 2 bases, leaving 13 bases between the germline ends. The CDR3 protein is CASSHRGPNTGELFF. CDR3 bases: TGTGCCAGCAGCCACCGGGGGCCAAACACCGGGGAGCTGTTTTTT.

The chain uses TRBV6-2 or TRBV6-3 and TRBJ1-2; D is unresolved. The germline gives CDR1 MNHEY, CDR2 SVGEGT. Trimming removed 9 bases from V and 3 bases from J, with 8 bases in between. The CDR3 totals 11 residues. CDR3 nucleotide sequence: TGTGCCAGGAAACGTGACTATGGCTACACCTTC. Translating gives CARKRDYGYTF.

The chain recombines TRBV6-6 with TRBJ1-3; D remains ambiguous. Germline CDR1 MNHNY, CDR2 SVGAGI (reference sequence). The CDR3 is 13 amino acids. V was trimmed by 0 bases and J by 5 bases, leaving 5 bases between them. The CDR3 nucleotides read TGTGCCAGCAGTTACTCGGACCGAAACACCATATATTTT. Protein sequence: CASSYSDRNTIYF.

This clonotype was seen a handful of times. The chain employs TRBV7-8 and TRBJ1-1; 8 bases align to TRBD1. V gave up 4 bases and J gave up 1 base; unmatched junction bases: 14. Germline lookup yields CDR1 SGHVS and CDR2 FQNEAQ. This CDR3 is 18 amino acids long. The CDR3 loop is CASSSRRRDRWRNTEAFF. The DNA for the CDR3 is TGTGCCAGCAGCTCACGACGGAGGGACAGGTGGAGGAACACTGAAGCTTTCTTT.

This clonotype came up many times. V and J are TRBV6-5 and TRBJ2-5; 9 bases map to TRBD2. From germline, CDR1 is MNHEY and CDR2 SVGAGI. This CDR3 is 14 amino acids long. The V and J ends lost 4 bases and 4 bases, in that order; junction bases with no gene match: 4. CDR3 coding DNA: TGTGCCAGCAGTTCCGCGGGAGGGGTAGAGACCCAGTACTTC. It is translated as CASSSAGGVETQYF.

This clonotype has only a few counts. The rearrangement uses TRBV6-5 and TRBJ2-5; D unclear. This CDR3 has 11 amino acids. V was pared by 6 bases and J by 5 bases, with 7 bases between. Germline V gene data show CDR1 as MNHEY and CDR2 as SVGAGI. The CDR3 region has the DNA TGTGCCAGCAGGCATCGGGAGACCCAGTACTTC. Amino acids: CASRHRETQYF.

In regard to this clonotype: Relative to the germline gene, one junction end is altered; a read error may explain this. V and J are TRBV7-9 and TRBJ2-7; the D call may be TRBD1 or TRBD2 (5 bases each). The germline V gene has CDR1 SEHNR and CDR2 FQNEAQ (reference sequence). The CDR3 has 13 residues. DNA of the CDR3: TGTGCCAGCAGCGACGACCCCGGGGACGGATATAACTTC. Its protein is CASSDDPGDGYNF.

This clonotype was counted many times. The chain has TRBV7-2 and TRBJ2-3; D not certain. Trimming left V 5 bases short and J 1 base short, with 4 bases between. The CDR3 runs to 12 residues. CDR1 is SGHTA and CDR2 is FQGNSA in the germline V gene. For the CDR3, the DNA is TGTGCCAGCAGCCCCCGCACAGATACGCAGTATTTT. It is translated as CASSPRTDTQYF.

This clonotype was counted between two and nine times. This chain joins TRBV20-1 and TRBJ2-3; 8 nucleotides line up with TRBD2. V was clipped by 7 bases and J by 1 base; unmatched bases: 16. CDR3 length: 17 residues. The germline gives CDR1 DFQATT, CDR2 SNEGSKA (reference sequence). The DNA for the CDR3 is TGCAGTGTCCCCAGGTCCCCGGCGGGGGGACGCACAGATACGCAGTATTTT. Amino acid sequence: CSVPRSPAGGRTDTQYF.

CDR3 region: CAISSTTEYQETQYF. In nucleotides, the CDR3 is TGTGCCATCAGCTCTACGACGGAGTATCAAGAGACCCAGTACTTC. This chain connects TRBV10-3 to TRBJ2-5, with no clear D. The V gene lost 6 bases and the J gene lost 2 bases, with 16 bases spanning the gap. Per the germline V gene, CDR1 is ENHRY and CDR2 is SYGVKD. The CDR3 is 15 residues long.

This clonotype was recorded a few times. This rearrangement joins TRBV20-1 to TRBJ2-4, with 9 bases matching TRBD2. This CDR3 spans 14 amino acids. J was trimmed by 10 bases and V by 2 bases; bases with no gene match: 9. Germline V CDR1 and CDR2: DFQATT, SNEGSKA (reference sequence). CDR3 residues: CSARPTSGLGIQYF. DNA for the CDR3: TGCAGTGCTAGACCAACTAGCGGGCTAGGTATTCAGTACTTC.

J is TRBJ2-3 and V is TRBV7-9; 8 bases fit TRBD2. CDR1 and CDR2 (germline): SEHNR, FQNEAQ (reference sequence). CDR3 size: 14 residues. Germline trimming cut 7 bases from V and 0 bases from J; bases unmatched to any gene: 3. CDR3 sequence: CASTGTRSTDTQYF. The CDR3 DNA sequence: TGTGCCAGCACCGGGACTAGGAGCACAGATACGCAGTATTTT.

The rearrangement uses TRBV7-2 and TRBJ2-7; tentatively, D is TRBD1 or TRBD2 (6 bases each). The CDR3 consists of 13 residues. Deletions cut 5 bases from V and 2 bases from J, with 10 bases between. In germline, CDR1 is SGHTA, CDR2 FQGNSA. The CDR3 DNA reads as TGTGCCAGCAGCCCGGGGGCGACCTACGAGCAGTACTTC. This gives the protein CASSPGATYEQYF.

The table lists this clonotype with a few counts. V is TRBV5-1 and J is TRBJ2-1, with TRBD2 identical over 10 bases. This CDR3 has 16 residues. Germline V lookup: CDR1 SGHRS, CDR2 YFSETQ. The junction had 6 bases not matched to a gene; V was cut back by 0 bases and J by 6 bases. In nucleotides, the CDR3 is TGCGCCAGCAGCTTGGCCCTGGCTAGCGGGGGCAATGAGCAGTTCTTC. Amino acid sequence: CASSLALASGGNEQFF.

The chain couples TRBV7-2 to TRBJ2-2, with D hard to call. The V gene lost 0 bases and the J gene lost 0 bases, with 5 bases spanning the gap. Per germline, CDR1 SGHTA and CDR2 FQGNSA. This CDR3 spans 15 amino acids. CDR3 protein: CASSLAASNTGELFF. For the CDR3, the DNA is TGTGCCAGCAGCTTAGCAGCCTCGAACACCGGGGAGCTGTTTTTT.

The DNA of the CDR3 is TGTGCCTGGAGTAGAACACCCCTCTACGAGCAGTACTTC. Translated, it gives CAWSRTPLYEQYF. V usage is TRBV30 and J usage is TRBJ2-7, with D hard to call. The CDR3 sequence is 13 residues long. Germline CDR1 and CDR2: GTSNPN and SVGIG (reference sequence). V lost 2 bases to trimming and J lost 3 bases, with 11 bases between them. Full variable domain (rest looked up from reference TRBV30 and TRBJ2-7): SQTIHQWPATLVQPVGSPLSLECTVEGTSNPNLYWYRQAAGRGLQLLFYSVGIGQISSEVPQNLSASRPQDRQFILSSKKLLLSDSGFYLCAWSRTPLYEQYFGPGTRLTVT.

This clonotype was seen a single time. The chain couples TRBV3-2 to TRBJ2-3; TRBD1 reflects the table's D call only, with no check against the DNA. TRBV3-2 is described as a pseudogene. The CDR3 has 15 amino acids. CDR3: CASSQDQGPTDTQYF. CDR3 DNA sequence: TGTGCCAGCAGCCAAGACCAGGGGCCCACGGATACGCAGTATTTT.

The chain employs TRBV28 and TRBJ1-1, with 8 bases matching TRBD1. In germline, CDR1 is MDHEN, CDR2 SYDVKM. Unmatched junction bases numbered 9, after V lost 6 bases and J lost 0 bases. There are 16 residues in the CDR3. The DNA for the CDR3 is TGTGCCAGCAGCCCTTCGACAGGGGTCGTGAACACTGAAGCTTTCTTT. This encodes CASSPSTGVVNTEAFF. The variable domain in full, with the rest retrieved from reference TRBV28 and TRBJ1-1, is DVKVTQSSRYLVKRTGEKVFLECVQDMDHENMFWYRQDPGLGLRLIYFSYDVKMKEKGDIPEGYSVSREKKERFSLILESASTNQTSMYLCASSPSTGVVNTEAFFGQGTRLTVV.

The rearrangement links TRBV5-1 to TRBJ2-7; 7 nucleotides match TRBD1. The length of the CDR3 is 15 residues. Germline CDR1 is SGHRS and CDR2 is YFSETQ. Trimming cost V 4 bases and J 2 bases; bases outside gene matches: 9. This chain's CDR3 is CASSPRDSHPYEQYF. DNA of the CDR3: TGCGCCAGCAGCCCCCGGGACAGCCATCCCTACGAGCAGTACTTC.